This TCR beta chain was identified in a study of OX40 agonist ivuxolimab in advanced cancers. In the study overall: The costimulatory receptor OX40 (CD134) was targeted by ivuxolimab, a fully human IgG2 agonistic monoclonal antibody. Partial responses were achieved by three dose-escalation patients, of whom one had hepatocellular carcinoma and two had cutaneous melanoma. Patients were allowed to have had prior anti-PD-1, anti-PD-L1 or anti-CTLA-4 therapy, and around 40% of the dose-escalation patients had previously received checkpoint inhibitors. Intravenous ivuxolimab was administered to patients every 2 weeks at six dose levels: 0.01, 0.1, 0.3, 1.5, 3 and 10 mg/kg. The purpose of peripheral TCRbeta sequencing was to test whether ivuxolimab changed TCR sequence diversity and led to clonal T-cell expansion. In the dose-escalation cohort, approximately 82% of patients were male, and the mean age was 60 years with a range of roughly 23 to 79. Among the 52 dose-escalation patients, approximately 20 had hepatocellular carcinoma, approximately 15 melanoma, 9 renal cell carcinoma and 9 head and neck cancer. The paper reports the monotherapy dose-escalation portion (N of about 50 patients) of the phase I ivuxolimab trial.

The trial excluded patients who had a history of autoimmune disease or were on systemic immunosuppression. In every dose cohort, peripheral blood was drawn for TCR sequencing at baseline, cycle 4 day 1, and cycle 7 day 1. The samples were drawn from a first-in-human, open-label, multicenter phase I dose-escalation trial of ivuxolimab. Adults with locally advanced or metastatic melanoma, renal cell, hepatocellular, or head and neck squamous cell carcinoma were enrolled in the trial. Before TCR sequencing, CD4+ T cells and CD8+ T cells were sorted from peripheral blood as separate populations. Genomic DNA was extracted from sorted cells for sequencing of the TCRbeta CDR3 region. The immunoSEQ Assay was used to sequence the TCRbeta CDR3 regions. Drawn from immuneACCESS, this table holds only the in-frame rearrangements with V and J called that TCRdb kept. Clones are partly lost; checked studies trace under half to an unresolved V gene and leave the rest unexplained. For this sample the table gives approximately 130,000 clones, of which 93% were detected only once. The ten largest clones represent approximately 1% of the sample.

Results and caveats for the whole study, not just this receptor: The antigen specificity of the clonally expanded peripheral T cells was not determined. On average, CD8+ T cells showed more expanded clones than CD4+ T cells after ivuxolimab. In partial responders in the 0.1-3.0 mg/kg groups, normalized peripheral clonal expansion was found to be among the lowest, especially among CD8+ T cells. Low levels of normalized T-cell clonal expansion were also seen in some nonresponding patients. At doses of 0.1 to 3.0 mg/kg, clonal expansion of both CD4+ and CD8+ blood T cells was observed from baseline to week 6.

About this clone: Its binding antigen is unknown. No quality values exist for individual bases; no much larger clone is one base distant.

The sequenced sample was CD4+ or CD8+ T cells sorted from blood, obtained in a trial of the OX40 agonist ivuxolimab. The TCR was taken from an adult with an advanced solid tumor such as melanoma, head and neck, liver or kidney cancer.

In nucleotides, the sequence is TGTGCTAGTGGTTTGGTACGACCAGGGGGCTCCTACGAGCAGTACTTC. It translates to CASGLVRPGGSYEQYF. In this chain, TRBV12-5 is recombined with TRBJ2-7; 7 of the junction bases match TRBD1. Its CDR3 holds 16 amino acids, cysteine through phenylalanine. The entry retains the CDR3 DNA only, 48 bases that are in frame from base 1. Looking up the germline V gene yields CDR1 LGHNT and CDR2 FRNRAP. The germline V end is reduced by 0 bases and the J end by 0 bases; junction bases left unmatched: 5.